This T cell receptor beta chain was recovered during a study of metastatic and nonmetastatic thyroid tumors. Study overall: It was across blood and tumor or nodule tissue from malignant and benign thyroid patients that repertoires were compared.

Thyroid surgery took place with no prior treatment in any patient. TCRdb recomputed clones from the PCR reads via MiXCR. The table has about 16,000 clones, 25% to 30% seen once. This clone is medium-sized (0.01 to 0.1%) within its sample. The CDR3 is 13 amino acids. CDR1 is MDHEN, CDR2 SYDVKM, per germline. Trimming pared 8 bases from V and 7 bases from J, leaving 18 bases between. The receptor was isolated from a female donor with papillary thyroid cancer or a benign thyroid nodule (not recorded which). Some clones in this sample may be carry-over from other donors' samples. This sequence joins TRBV28 and TRBJ2-7, with D possibly TRBD1 on 5 matching bases. The material sequenced was tumor tissue. The chain's CDR3 is CASGAVLPWEQYF. The CDR3 nucleotides are TGTGCCAGCGGGGCGGTCCTCCCCTGGGAGCAGTACTTC.